This entry is about one TCR beta chain. The source of the sample is a study of cytomegalovirus exposure and HLA in healthy donors. Both 60 Vbeta primers and 13 Jbeta primers went into the PCR. Data came from immunoSEQ multiplex PCR; TCRdb stores just in-frame clones and leaves some out. The repertoire holds some 90,000 clones, with about 79% as singletons. With 7 bases clipped from V and 3 bases from J, the junction kept 10 bases outside the gene matches. The CDR3 length is 15 residues. Germline-derived CDR1 and CDR2 are SQVTM and ANQGSEA. The genes are TRBV29-1 and TRBJ2-3; TRBD1 matches at 10 bases. This TCR derives from a man in his fifties or sixties in good health and CMV-seronegative. Sequencing was done on a sample of PBMCs. The CDR3 loop is CSGQTGQGVTDTQYF. CDR3 sequence (DNA): TGCAGCGGACAGACAGGACAGGGGGTTACAGATACGCAGTATTTT.